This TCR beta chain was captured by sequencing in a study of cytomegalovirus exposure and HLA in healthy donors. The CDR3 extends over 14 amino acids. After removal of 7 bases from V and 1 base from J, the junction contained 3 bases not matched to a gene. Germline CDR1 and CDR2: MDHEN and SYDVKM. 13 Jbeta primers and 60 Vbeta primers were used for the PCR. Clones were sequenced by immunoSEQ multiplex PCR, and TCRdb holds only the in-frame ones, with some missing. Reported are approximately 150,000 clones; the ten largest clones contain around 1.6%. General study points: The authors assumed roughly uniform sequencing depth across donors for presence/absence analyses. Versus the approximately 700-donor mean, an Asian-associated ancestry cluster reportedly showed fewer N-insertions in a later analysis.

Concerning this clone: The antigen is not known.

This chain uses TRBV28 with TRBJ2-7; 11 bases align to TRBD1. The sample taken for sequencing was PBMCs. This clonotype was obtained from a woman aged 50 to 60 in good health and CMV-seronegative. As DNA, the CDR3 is TGTGCCAGCACCTGGGACAGGGGGTCCTACGAGCAGTACTTC. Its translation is CASTWDRGSYEQYF. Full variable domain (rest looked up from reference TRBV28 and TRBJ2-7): DVKVTQSSRYLVKRTGEKVFLECVQDMDHENMFWYRQDPGLGLRLIYFSYDVKMKEKGDIPEGYSVSREKKERFSLILESASTNQTSMYLCASTWDRGSYEQYFGPGTRLTVT.